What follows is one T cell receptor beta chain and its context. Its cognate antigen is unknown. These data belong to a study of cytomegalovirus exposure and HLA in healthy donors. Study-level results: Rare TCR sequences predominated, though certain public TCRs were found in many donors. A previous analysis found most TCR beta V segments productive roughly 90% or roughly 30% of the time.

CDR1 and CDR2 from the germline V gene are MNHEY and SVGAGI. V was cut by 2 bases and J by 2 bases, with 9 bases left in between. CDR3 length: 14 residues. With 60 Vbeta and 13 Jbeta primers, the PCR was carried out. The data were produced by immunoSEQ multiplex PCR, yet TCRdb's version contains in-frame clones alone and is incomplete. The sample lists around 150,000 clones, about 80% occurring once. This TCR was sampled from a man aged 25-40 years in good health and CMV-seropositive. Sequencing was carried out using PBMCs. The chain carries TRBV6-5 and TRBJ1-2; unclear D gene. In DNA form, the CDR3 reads TGTGCCAGCAGTTACGGGCCGCCGAACTATGGCTACACCTTC. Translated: CASSYGPPNYGYTF.